Given below is one T cell receptor beta chain in context. Trimming took 6 bases from V and 6 from J; bases not matched to a gene: 16. Germline lookup yields CDR1 KGHSH and CDR2 LQKENI. There are 18 residues in the CDR3. Per the study methods: Quantification of nucleated cells was approximated via reference gene primer amplification. Generated by immunoSEQ multiplex PCR, the TCRdb table keeps only in-frame clones and is missing some. The V and J calls and the clone size are those of that table, but D and trimming were determined from the DNA. The sample comprises tens of thousands of clones, about four fifths of which are singletons, and about 15% rests with the top ten. This entry belongs to a study of blood T cell repertoires in COVID-19. Study context: Researchers got acute and convalescent COVID-19 samples from the United States, Italy and Spain. The cDNA or gDNA used as material had been derived from T cells, B-cell-depleted T cells, or PBMCs.

Source material: peripheral blood. The V call is TRBV18, the J call TRBJ2-7; TRBD2 agrees at 14 bases. The origin of this receptor is a man between 65 and 85 years old with active COVID-19. CDR3: CASSPIPGLAGVDIEQYF. The CDR3 coding sequence is TGTGCCAGCTCCCCAATCCCGGGACTAGCGGGAGTTGACATCGAGCAGTACTTC.